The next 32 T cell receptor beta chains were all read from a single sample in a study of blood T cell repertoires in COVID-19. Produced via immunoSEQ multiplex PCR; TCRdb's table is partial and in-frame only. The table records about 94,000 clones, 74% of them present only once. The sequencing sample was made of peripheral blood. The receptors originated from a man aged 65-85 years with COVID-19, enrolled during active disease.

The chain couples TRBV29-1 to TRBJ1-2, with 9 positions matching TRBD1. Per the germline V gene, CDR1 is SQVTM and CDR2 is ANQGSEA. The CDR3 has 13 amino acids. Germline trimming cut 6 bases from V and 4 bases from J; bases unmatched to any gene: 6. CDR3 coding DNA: TGCAGCGTAGGGACAGGGCAGGGCTATGGCTACACCTTC. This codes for CSVGTGQGYGYTF.

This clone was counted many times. The CDR3 DNA reads as TGTGCCTGGAGTGTTCAGGGGGGAGGCAATCAGCCCCAGCATTTT. It is translated as CAWSVQGGGNQPQHF. The gene calls are TRBV30 and TRBJ1-5, with 7 bases matching TRBD1. The CDR3 covers 15 residues. Germline CDR1 is GTSNPN and CDR2 is SVGIG (reference sequence). V shed 0 bases and J 2 bases; nucleotides not matched to a gene: 4. The whole variable domain, remainder taken from reference TRBV30 and TRBJ1-5, is SQTIHQWPATLVQPVGSPLSLECTVEGTSNPNLYWYRQAAGRGLQLLFYSVGIGQISSEVPQNLSASRPQDRQFILSSKKLLLSDSGFYLCAWSVQGGGNQPQHFGDGTRLSIL.

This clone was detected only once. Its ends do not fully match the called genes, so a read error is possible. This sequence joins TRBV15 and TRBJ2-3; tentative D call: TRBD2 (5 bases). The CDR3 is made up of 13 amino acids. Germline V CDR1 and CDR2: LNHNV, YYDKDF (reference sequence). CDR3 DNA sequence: TGTGCCACCAGCAGAGATCCCAGCGGTCCCATGGTATTT. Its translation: CATSRDPSGPMVF.

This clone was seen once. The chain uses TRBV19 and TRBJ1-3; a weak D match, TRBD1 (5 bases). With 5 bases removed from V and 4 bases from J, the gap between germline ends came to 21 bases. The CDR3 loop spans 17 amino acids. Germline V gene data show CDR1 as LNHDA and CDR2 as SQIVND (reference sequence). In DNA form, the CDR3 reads TGTGCCAGTAGTCCCCGCACTTTTACAGGACCGGGAAACACCATATATTTT. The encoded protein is CASSPRTFTGPGNTIYF.

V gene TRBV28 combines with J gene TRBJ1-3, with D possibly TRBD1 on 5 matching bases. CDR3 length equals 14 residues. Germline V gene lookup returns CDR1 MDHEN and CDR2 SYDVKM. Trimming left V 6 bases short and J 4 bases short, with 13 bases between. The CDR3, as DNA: TGTGCCAGCAGACTTCAGGGAGGAGGAAACACCATATATTTT. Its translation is CASRLQGGGNTIYF.

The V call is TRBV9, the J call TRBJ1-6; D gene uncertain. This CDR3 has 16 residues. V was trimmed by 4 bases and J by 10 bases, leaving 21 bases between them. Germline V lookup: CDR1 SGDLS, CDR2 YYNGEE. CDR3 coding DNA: TGTGCCAGCAGCTTAAACCCCGGGATACGTGACTCACCCCTCCACTTT. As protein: CASSLNPGIRDSPLHF.

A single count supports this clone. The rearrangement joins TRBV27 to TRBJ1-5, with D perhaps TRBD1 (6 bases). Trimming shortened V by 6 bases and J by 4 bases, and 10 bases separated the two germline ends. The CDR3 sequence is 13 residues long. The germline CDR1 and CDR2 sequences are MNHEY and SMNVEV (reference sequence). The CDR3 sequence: CASRLRGNQPQHF. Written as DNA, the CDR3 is TGTGCCAGCAGGCTCAGGGGAAATCAGCCCCAGCATTTT.

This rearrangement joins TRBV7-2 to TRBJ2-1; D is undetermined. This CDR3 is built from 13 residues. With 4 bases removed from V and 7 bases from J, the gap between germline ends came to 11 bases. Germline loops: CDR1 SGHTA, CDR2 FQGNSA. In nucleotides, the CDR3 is TGTGCCAGCAGCTCACCAGTGTTTAATGAGCAGTTCTTC. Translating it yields CASSSPVFNEQFF.

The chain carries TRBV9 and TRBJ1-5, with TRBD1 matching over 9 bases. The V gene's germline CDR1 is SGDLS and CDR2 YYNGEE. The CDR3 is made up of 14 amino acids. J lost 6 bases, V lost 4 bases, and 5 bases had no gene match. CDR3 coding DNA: TGTGCCAGCAGCCCAACAGGGGGCATTCAGCCCCAGCATTTT. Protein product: CASSPTGGIQPQHF.

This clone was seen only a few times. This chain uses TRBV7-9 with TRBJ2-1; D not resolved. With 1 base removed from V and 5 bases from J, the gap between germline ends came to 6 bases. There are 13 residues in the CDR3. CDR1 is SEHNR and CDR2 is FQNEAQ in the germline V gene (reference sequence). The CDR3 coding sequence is TGTGCCAGCAGCTTAGTCCTTAACAATGAGCAGTTCTTC. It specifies CASSLVLNNEQFF.

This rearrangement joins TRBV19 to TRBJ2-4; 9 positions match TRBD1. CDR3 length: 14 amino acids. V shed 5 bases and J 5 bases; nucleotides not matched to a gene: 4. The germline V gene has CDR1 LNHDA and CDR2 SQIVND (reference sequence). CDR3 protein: CASSARQGENIQYF. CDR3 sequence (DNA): TGTGCCAGTAGTGCCCGACAGGGGGAAAACATTCAGTACTTC.

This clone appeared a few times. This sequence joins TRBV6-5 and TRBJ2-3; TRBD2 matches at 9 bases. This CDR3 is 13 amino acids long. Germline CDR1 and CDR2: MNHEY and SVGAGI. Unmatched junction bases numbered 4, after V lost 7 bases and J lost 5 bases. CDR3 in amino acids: CASKKAGGDTQYF. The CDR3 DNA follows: TGTGCCAGCAAAAAAGCGGGGGGAGATACGCAGTATTTT.

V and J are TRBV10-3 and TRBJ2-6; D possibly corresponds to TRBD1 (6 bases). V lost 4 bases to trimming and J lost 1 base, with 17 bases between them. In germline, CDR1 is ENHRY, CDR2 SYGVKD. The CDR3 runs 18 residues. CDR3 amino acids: CAISATGTLASGANVLTF. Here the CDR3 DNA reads TGTGCCATCAGTGCTACCGGGACACTCGCTTCTGGGGCCAACGTCCTGACTTTC.

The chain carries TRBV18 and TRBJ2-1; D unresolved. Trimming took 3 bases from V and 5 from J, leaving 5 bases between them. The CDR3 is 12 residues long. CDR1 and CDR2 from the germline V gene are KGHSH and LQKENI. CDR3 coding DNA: TGTGCCAGCTCACCGGCAGACAATGAGCAGTTCTTC. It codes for CASSPADNEQFF.

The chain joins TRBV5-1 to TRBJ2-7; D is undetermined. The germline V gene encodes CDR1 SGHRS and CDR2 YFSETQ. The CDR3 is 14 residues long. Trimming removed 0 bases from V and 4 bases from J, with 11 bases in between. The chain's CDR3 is CASSLEAGHYEQYF. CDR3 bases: TGCGCCAGCAGCTTGGAGGCAGGCCATTACGAGCAGTACTTC. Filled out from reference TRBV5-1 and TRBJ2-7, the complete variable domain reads KAGVTQTPRYLIKTRGQQVTLSCSPISGHRSVSWYQQTPGQGLQFLFEYFSETQRNKGNFPGRFSGRQFSNSRSEMNVSTLELGDSALYLCASSLEAGHYEQYFGPGTRLTVT.

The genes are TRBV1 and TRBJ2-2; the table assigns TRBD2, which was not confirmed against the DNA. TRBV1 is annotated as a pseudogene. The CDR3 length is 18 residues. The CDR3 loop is CTSSQDLAEFLDTGELFF. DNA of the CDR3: TGCACCAGCAGCCAAGATCTTGCGGAGTTTCTGGACACCGGGGAGCTGTTTTTT.

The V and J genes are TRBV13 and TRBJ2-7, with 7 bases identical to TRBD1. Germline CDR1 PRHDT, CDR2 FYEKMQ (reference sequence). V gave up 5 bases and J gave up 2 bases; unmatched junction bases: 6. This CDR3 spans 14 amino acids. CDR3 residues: CASSPWDSTYEQYF. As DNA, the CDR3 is TGTGCCAGCAGCCCTTGGGACAGCACCTACGAGCAGTACTTC.

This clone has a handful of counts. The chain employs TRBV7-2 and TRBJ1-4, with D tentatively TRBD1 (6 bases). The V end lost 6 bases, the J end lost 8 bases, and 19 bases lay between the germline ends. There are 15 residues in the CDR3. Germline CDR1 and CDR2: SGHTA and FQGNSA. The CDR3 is CASSFQTGRGEKLFF. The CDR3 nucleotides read TGTGCCAGCAGTTTCCAGACAGGAAGGGGGGAAAAACTGTTTTTT.

The CDR3 DNA sequence: TGTGCCAGCAGTTTGGCGGGAGGGCCTGGAGATACGCAGTATTTT. It yields the protein CASSLAGGPGDTQYF. The chain has TRBV28 and TRBJ2-3; 9 nucleotides agree with TRBD2. Germline CDR1 reads MDHEN; CDR2 reads SYDVKM. This CDR3 has 15 amino acids. With 3 bases clipped from V and 5 bases from J, the junction kept 6 bases outside the gene matches.

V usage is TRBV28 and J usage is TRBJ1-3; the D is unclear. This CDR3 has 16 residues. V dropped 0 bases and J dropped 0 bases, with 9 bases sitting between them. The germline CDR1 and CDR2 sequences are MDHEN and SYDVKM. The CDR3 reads CASSLWTERSGNTIYF. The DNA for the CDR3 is TGTGCCAGCAGTTTATGGACTGAACGCTCTGGAAACACCATATATTTT.

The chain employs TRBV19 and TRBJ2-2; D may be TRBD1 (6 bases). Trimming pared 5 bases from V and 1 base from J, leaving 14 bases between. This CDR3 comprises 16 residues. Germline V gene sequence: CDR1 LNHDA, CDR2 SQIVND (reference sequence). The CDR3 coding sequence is TGTGCCAGTAGTGTTAGACAGGCTATGAACACCGGGGAGCTGTTTTTT. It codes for CASSVRQAMNTGELFF.

The CDR3 bases are TGTGCCAGCAGCTCCGGAGGCCGAACAGATACGCAGTATTTT. Translation gives CASSSGGRTDTQYF. The rearrangement joins TRBV7-2 to TRBJ2-3, with D maybe TRBD2 (5 bases). The germline CDR1 and CDR2 sequences are SGHTA and FQGNSA. CDR3 length equals 14 residues. The ends were cut back, 4 bases at V and 3 bases at J, with 11 bases in the middle.

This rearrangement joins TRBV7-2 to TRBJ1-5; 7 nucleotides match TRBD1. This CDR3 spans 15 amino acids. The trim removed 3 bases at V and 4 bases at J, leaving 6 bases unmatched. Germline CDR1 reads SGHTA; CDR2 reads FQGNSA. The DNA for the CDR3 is TGTGCCAGCAGCTTTTGGACAGGACGAAATCAGCCCCAGCATTTT. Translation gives CASSFWTGRNQPQHF.

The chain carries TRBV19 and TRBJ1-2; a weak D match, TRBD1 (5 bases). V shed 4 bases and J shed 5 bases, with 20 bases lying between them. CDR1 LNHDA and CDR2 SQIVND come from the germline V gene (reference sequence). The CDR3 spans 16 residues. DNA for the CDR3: TGTGCCAGTAGTAATCAGGGATCCCGACCCGGGTATGGCTACACCTTC. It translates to CASSNQGSRPGYGYTF.

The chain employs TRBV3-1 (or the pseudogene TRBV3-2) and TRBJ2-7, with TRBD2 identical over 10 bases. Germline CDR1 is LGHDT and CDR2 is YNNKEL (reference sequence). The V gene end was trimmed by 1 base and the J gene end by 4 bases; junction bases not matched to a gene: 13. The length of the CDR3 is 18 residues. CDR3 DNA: TGTGCCAGCAGCCAAGTCACTAGCGGGACCAGTAGGGGATACGAGCAGTACTTC. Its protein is CASSQVTSGTSRGYEQYF.

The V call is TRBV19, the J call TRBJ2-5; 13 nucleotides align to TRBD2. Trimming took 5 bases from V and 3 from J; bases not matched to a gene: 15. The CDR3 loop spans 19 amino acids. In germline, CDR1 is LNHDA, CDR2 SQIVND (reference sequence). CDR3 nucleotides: TGTGCCAGTAGTCCCCCAGTTGGACTAGCGGGAGTGGGCAAAGAGACCCAGTACTTC. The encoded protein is CASSPPVGLAGVGKETQYF. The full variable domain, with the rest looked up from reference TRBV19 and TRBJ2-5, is DGGITQSPKYLFRKEGQNVTLSCEQNLNHDAMYWYRQDPGQGLRLIYYSQIVNDFQKGDIAEGYSVSREKKESFPLTVTSAQKNPTAFYLCASSPPVGLAGVGKETQYFGPGTRLLVL.

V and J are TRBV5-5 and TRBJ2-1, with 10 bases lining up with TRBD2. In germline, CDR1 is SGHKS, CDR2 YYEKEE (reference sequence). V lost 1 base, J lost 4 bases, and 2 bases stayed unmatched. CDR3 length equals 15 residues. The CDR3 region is CASSLLAGAYNEQFF. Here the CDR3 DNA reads TGTGCCAGCAGCTTGCTAGCGGGAGCGTACAATGAGCAGTTCTTC.

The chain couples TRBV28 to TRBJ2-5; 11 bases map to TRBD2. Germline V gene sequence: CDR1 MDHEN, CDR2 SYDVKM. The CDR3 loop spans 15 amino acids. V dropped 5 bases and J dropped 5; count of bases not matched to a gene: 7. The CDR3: CASSPASGRMETQYF. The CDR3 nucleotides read TGTGCCAGCAGTCCTGCTAGCGGGAGGATGGAGACCCAGTACTTC.

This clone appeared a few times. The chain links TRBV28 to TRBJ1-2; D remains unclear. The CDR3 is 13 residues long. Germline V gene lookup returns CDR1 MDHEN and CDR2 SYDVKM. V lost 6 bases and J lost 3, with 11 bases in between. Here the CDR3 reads CASSRDGYYGYTF. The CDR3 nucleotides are TGTGCCAGCAGCCGTGACGGGTACTATGGCTACACCTTC.

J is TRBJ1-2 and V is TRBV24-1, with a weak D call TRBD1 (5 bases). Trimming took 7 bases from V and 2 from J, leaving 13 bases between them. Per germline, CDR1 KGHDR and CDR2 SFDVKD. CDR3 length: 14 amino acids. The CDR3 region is CATSPTTGNYGYTF. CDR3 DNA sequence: TGTGCCACCAGCCCCACCACAGGAAACTATGGCTACACCTTC.

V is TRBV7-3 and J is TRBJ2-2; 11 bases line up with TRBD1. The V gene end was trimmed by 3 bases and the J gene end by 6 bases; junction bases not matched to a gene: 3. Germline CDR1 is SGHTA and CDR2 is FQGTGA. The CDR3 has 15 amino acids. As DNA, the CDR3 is TGTGCCAGCAGCTTCGGACAGGGGGCCCCCGGGGAGCTGTTTTTT. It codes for CASSFGQGAPGELFF.

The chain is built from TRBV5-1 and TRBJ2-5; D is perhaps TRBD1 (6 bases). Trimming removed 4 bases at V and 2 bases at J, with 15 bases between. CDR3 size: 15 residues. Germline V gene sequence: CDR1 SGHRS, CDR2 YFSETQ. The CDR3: CASSLVPGQQETQYF. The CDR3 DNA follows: TGCGCCAGCAGCCTTGTACCGGGACAACAAGAGACCCAGTACTTC.